This TCR beta chain appears in the sequencing data of a study of shared clonotypes between healthy human individuals. Study-wide context: In total, the donors were a couple of women and a few men aged 18 to 49.

Investigators spread the genomic DNA of each subset evenly over several immunoSEQ plates. Method: immunoSEQ multiplex PCR; TCRdb's copy keeps in-frame clones and lacks some. The sample contains around 300,000 clones, about nine tenths of which appear only once. As regards this clone: Its antigen is not known.

Study findings and constraints: Among donors, sharing of clonotypes was expected to be affected by sequencing depth. Estimated clonotype richness was generally higher in naive than memory subsets.

The CDR3 is made up of 13 amino acids. Germline-derived CDR1 and CDR2 are SQVTM and ANQGSEA. V was shortened by 0 bases and J by 3 bases, with 9 bases between the two germline ends. The sequence came from a young man in good health. Material for sequencing was memory CD8+ T cells sorted from blood. Subset of the sample: CD45RO+ cells pooled with CCR7-negative TemRA cells. The V gene is TRBV29-1, the J gene TRBJ2-7, with D unresolved. CDR3 sequence reads: CSVEDGVRYEQYF. The CDR3 DNA reads TGCAGCGTTGAAGACGGCGTCCGCTACGAGCAGTACTTC.